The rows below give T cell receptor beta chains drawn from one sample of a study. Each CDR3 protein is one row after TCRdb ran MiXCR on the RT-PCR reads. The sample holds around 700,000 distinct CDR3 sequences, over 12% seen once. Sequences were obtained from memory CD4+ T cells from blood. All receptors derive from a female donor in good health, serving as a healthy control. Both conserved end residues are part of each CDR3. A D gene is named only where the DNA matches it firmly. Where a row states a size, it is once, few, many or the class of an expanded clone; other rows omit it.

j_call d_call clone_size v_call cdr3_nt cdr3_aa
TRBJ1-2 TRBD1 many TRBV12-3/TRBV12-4 TGTGCCAGCAGTTCCCACAGGGCAGGGGGGGGTCGTGATGGCTACACCTTC CASSSHRAGGGRDGYTF
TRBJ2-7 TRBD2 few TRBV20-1 TGCAGTGCCTGGCCCCTAGCGGGAATGGTTGACGAGCAGTACTTC CSAWPLAGMVDEQYF
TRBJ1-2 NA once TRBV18 TGTGCCAGCTCACCAACCCAGCGAGACTATGGCTACACCTTC CASSPTQRDYGYTF
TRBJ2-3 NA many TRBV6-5 TGTGCCAGCAGTTACCTAGCTGACACAGATACGCAGTATTTT CASSYLADTDTQYF
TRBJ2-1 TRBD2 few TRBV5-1 TGCGCCAGCAGCTCCGTAGCGGGAGAAGCGCATGAGCAGTTCTTC CASSSVAGEAHEQFF
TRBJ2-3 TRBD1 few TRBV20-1 TGCAGTGGGGCGGACAGGGGGACAGATACGCAGTATTTT CSGADRGTDTQYF
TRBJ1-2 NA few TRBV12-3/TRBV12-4 TGTGCCAGCACCCTACAAACCAGATCGCGTTACACCTTC CASTLQTRSRYTF
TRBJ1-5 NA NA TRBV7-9 TGTGCCAGCAGCGAAAATGTTGGGCAGCCCGAGCATTTT CASSENVGQPEHF
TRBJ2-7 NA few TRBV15 TGTGCCACCAGCCCCCTTGGGTCTACCATCTACGAGCAGCACTTC CATSPLGSTIYEQHF
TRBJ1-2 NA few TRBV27 TGTGCCAGCAGTTTTACAGGACTCTATGGCTACACCTTC CASSFTGLYGYTF
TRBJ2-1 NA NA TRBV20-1 TGCAGTGCTAGATTTACCGCCTACAATGAGCAGTTCTTC CSARFTAYNEQFF
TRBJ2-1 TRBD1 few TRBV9 TGTGCCAGCAGCTCCCACGGACAGGGCGATGAGCAGTTCTTC CASSSHGQGDEQFF
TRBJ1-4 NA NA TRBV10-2 TGCGCCAGCAGTGCGGGGCTAAATGAAAAACTGTTTTTT CASSAGLNEKLFF
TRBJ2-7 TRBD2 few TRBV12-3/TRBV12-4 TGTGCCAGCAGTCTGCTCCGGACTAGCGGGGGGGCTTTGGTCTACGAGCAGTACTTC CASSLLRTSGGALVYEQYF
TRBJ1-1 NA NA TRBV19 TGTGCCAGTAGTATGTCGATAGCGAACACTGAAGCTTTCTTT CASSMSIANTEAFF
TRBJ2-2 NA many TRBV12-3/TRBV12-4 TGTGCCAGCAGGAAAGACAGGAACACCGGGGAGCTGTTTTTT CASRKDRNTGELFF
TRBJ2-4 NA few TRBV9 TGTGCCAGCAGCAAAGGGCTAGCCAAAAACATTCAGTACTTC CASSKGLAKNIQYF
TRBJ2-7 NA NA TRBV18 TGTGCCAGCTCTCGCGGGACGGAAAACTCCTACGAGCAGTACTTC CASSRGTENSYEQYF
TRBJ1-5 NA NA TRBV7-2 TGTGCCAGCAGCTTATTGGGACTGAGCAATCAGCCCCAGCATTTT CASSLLGLSNQPQHF
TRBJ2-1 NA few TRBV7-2 TGTGCCAGCAGCCGGCAGCAGAGCTCCTACAATGAGCAGTTCTTC CASSRQQSSYNEQFF
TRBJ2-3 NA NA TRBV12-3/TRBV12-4 TGTGCCAGCAGTTTGAGAACAACCGAAATGGTCGAGGGCGGTTCGGGGGTTTCGACAGATACGCAGTATTTT CASSLRTTEMVEGGSGVSTDTQYF
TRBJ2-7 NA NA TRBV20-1 TGCAGTGCTAGCCCCTTTACAGGGACAACCTACTACGAGCAGTACTTC CSASPFTGTTYYEQYF
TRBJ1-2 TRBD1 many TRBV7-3 TGTGCCAGCAGCCCCCACACAGACAGGGGAAGTGGCTACACCTTC CASSPHTDRGSGYTF